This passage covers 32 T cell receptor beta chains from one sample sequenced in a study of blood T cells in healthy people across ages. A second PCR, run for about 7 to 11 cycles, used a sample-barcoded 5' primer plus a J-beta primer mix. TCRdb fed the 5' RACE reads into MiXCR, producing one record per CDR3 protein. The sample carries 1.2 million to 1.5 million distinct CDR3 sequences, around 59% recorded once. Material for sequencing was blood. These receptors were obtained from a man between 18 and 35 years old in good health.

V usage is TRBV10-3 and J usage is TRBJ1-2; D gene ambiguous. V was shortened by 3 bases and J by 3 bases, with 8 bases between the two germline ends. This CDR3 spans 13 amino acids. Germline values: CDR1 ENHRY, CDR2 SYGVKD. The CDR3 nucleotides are TGTGCCATCAGTGAAAGGGCTCACTATGGCTACACCTTC. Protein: CAISERAHYGYTF.

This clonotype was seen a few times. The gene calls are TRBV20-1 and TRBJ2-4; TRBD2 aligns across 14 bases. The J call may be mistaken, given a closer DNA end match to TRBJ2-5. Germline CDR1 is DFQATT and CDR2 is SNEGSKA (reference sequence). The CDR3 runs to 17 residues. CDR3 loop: CSATGLAGVPGQETQYF. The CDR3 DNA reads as TGCAGTGCAACGGGACTAGCGGGAGTCCCGGGTCAGGAGACCCAGTACTTC.

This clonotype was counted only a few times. CDR3 in amino acids: CASSPPRVYEQYF. CDR3 bases: TGTGCCAGCTCACCTCCTAGAGTATACGAGCAGTATTTT. The rearrangement links TRBV18 to TRBJ2-3; no reliable D call. Germline assignment: CDR1 KGHSH and CDR2 LQKENI. V gave up 3 bases and J gave up 11 bases, with 15 bases separating them. The length of the CDR3 is 13 residues. Full variable domain (remainder filled in from reference TRBV18 and TRBJ2-3): NAGVMQNPRHLVRRRGQEARLRCSPMKGHSHVYWYRQLPEEGLKFMVYLQKENIIDESGMPKERFSAEFPKEGPSILRIQQVVRGDSAAYFCASSPPRVYEQYFGPGTRLTVL.

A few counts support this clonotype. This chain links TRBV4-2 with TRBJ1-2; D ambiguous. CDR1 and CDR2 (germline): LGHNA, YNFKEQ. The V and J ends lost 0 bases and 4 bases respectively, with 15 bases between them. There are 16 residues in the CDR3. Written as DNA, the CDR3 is TGTGCCAGCAGCCAAGATGTATCCGGCAGGAGCTATGGCTACACCTTC. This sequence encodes CASSQDVSGRSYGYTF.

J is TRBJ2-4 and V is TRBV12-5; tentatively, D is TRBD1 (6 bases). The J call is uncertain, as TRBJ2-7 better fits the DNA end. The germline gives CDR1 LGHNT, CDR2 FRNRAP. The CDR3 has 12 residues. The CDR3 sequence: CASGLDRVEQYF. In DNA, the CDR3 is TGTGCTAGTGGTTTGGACAGGGTCGAGCAGTACTTC.

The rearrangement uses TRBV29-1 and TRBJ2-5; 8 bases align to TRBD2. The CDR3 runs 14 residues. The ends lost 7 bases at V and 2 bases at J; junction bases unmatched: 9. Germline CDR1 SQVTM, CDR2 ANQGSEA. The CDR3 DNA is TGCAGCGCCACCCCGGGGGGGTTTCAAGAGACCCAGTACTTC. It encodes CSATPGGFQETQYF.

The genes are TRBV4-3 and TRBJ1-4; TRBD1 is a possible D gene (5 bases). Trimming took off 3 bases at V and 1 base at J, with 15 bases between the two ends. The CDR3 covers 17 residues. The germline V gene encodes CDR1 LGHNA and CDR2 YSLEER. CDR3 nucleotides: TGCGCCAGCAGCCAGTGGGGCCCCTCGGGAACTAATGAAAAACTGTTTTTT. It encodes CASSQWGPSGTNEKLFF.

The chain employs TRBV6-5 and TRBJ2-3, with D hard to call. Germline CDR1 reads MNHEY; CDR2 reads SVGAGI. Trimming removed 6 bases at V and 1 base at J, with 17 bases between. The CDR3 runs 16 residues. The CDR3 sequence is CASSITPGQGTDTQYF. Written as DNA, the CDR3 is TGTGCCAGCAGCATAACCCCTGGGCAGGGCACAGATACGCAGTATTTT.

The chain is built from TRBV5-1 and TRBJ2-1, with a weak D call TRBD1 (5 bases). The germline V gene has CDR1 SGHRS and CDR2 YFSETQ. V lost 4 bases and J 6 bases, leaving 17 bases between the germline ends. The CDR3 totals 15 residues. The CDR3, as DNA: TGCGCCAGCAGCCAACCCCTAGGGGCTGTCAATGAGCAGTTCTTC. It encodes CASSQPLGAVNEQFF.

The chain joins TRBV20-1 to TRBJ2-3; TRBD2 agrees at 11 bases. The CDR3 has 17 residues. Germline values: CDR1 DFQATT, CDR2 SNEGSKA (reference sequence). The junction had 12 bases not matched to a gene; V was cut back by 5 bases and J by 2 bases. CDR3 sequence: CSASTFKLAGVTDTQYF. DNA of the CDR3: TGCAGTGCTTCAACCTTTAAACTAGCGGGAGTCACAGATACGCAGTATTTT.

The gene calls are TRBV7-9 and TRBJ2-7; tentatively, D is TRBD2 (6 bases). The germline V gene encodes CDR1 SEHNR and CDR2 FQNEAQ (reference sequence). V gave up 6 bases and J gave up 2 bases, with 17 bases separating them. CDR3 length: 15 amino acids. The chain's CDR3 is CASSTWGEATYEQYF. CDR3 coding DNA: TGTGCCAGCAGTACTTGGGGGGAGGCAACCTACGAGCAGTACTTC.

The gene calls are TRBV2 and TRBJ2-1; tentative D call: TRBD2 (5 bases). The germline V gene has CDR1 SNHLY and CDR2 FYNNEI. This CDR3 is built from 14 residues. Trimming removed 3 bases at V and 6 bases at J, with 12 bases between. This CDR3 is CASSEVGVGNEQFF. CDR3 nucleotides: TGTGCCAGCAGTGAGGTCGGGGTCGGCAATGAGCAGTTCTTC.

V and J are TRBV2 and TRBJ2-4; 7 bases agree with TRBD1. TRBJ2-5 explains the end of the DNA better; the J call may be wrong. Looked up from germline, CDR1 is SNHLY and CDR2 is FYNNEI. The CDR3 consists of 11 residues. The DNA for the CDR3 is TGTGCCGGGACAGAACAAGAGACCCAGTACTTC. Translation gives CAGTEQETQYF.

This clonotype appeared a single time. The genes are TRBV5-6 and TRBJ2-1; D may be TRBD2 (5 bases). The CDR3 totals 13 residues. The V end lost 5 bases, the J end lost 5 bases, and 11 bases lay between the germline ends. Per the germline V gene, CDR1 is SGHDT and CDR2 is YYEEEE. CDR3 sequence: CASRISAHNEQFF. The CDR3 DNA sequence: TGTGCCAGCAGGATTAGCGCCCACAATGAGCAGTTCTTC.

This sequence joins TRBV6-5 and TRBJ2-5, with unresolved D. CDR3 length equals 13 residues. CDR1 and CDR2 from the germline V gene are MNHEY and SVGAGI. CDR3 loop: CASWVPAGETQYF. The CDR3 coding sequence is TGTGCTAGCTGGGTCCCGGCTGGGGAGACCCAGTACTTC.

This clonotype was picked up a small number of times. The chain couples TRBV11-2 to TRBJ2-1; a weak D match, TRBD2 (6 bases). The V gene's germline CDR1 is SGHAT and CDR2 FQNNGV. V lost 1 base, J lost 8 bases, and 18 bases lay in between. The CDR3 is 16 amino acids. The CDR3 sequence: CASSLGRLGSVDEQFF. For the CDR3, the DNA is TGTGCCAGCAGCTTAGGCCGACTAGGATCCGTCGATGAGCAGTTCTTC.

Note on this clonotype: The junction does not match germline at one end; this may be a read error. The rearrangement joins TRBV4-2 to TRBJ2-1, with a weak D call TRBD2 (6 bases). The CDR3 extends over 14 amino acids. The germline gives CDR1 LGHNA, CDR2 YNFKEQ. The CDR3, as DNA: TGTGCCAGCAGCCAAGTCGGGGGAGGCAATGGGCAGTTCTTC. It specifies CASSQVGGGNGQFF.

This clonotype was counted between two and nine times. The CDR3 region has the DNA TGTGCCACCCGGGGGCCCTACGAGCAGTACTTC. Its translation: CATRGPYEQYF. The chain has TRBV28 and TRBJ2-7, with D possibly called TRBD1 or TRBD2 (6 bases each). Germline V lookup: CDR1 MDHEN, CDR2 SYDVKM. Trimming took 10 bases from V and 2 from J, leaving 9 bases between them. This CDR3 comprises 11 residues.

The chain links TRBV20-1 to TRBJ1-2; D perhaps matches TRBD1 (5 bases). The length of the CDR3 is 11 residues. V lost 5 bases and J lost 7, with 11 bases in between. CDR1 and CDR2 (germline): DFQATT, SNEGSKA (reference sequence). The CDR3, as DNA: TGCAGTGCTGGGGGGGGATCTGGCTACACCTTC. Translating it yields CSAGGGSGYTF.

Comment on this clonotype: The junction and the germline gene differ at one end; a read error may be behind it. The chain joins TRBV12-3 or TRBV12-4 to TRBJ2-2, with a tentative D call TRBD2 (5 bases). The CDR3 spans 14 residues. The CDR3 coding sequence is TGTGCCAGCAGTGTAGCGATACGGCCCGGGGAGCTGTTTTTT. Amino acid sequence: CASSVAIRPGELFF.

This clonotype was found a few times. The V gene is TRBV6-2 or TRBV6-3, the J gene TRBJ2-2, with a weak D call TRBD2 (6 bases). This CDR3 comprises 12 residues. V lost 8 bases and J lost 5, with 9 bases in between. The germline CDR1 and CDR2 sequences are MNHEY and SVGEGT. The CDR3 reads CASGRSTGELFF. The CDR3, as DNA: TGTGCCAGCGGGAGGAGTACCGGGGAGCTGTTTTTT.

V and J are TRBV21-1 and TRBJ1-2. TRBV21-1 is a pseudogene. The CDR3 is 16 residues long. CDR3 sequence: CASSKLGRASNYGYTF. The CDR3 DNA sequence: TGTGCCAGCAGCAAATTGGGTCGCGCTTCCAACTATGGCTACACCTTC.

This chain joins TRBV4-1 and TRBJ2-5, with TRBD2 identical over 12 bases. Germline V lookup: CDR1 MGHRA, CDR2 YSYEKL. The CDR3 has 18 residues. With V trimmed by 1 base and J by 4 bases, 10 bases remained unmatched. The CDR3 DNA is TGCGCCAGCAGCCAAGGGTGGCTAGCGGGGGGGCCGGGAGAGACCCAGTACTTC. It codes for CASSQGWLAGGPGETQYF.

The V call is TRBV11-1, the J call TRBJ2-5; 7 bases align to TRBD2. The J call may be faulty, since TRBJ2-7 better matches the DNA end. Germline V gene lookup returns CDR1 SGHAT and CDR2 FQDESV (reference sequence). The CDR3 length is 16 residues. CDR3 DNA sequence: TGTGCCAGCAGCTTAGCGGTGGGCGGGAGTCCGGACGAGCAGTACTTC. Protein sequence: CASSLAVGGSPDEQYF.

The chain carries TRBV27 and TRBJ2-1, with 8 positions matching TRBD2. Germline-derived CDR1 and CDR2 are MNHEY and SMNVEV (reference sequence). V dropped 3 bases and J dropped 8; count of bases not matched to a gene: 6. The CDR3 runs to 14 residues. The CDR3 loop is CASSFRGRSYEQFF. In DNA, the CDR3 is TGTGCCAGCAGTTTCCGCGGGAGGAGTTATGAGCAGTTCTTC.

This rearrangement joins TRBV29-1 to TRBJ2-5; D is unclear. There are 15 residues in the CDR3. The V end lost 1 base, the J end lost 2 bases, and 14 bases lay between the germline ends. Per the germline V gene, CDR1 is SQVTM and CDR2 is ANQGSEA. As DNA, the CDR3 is TGCAGCGTTGAAGCAGAAGTCAGGAATCAAGAGACCCAGTACTTC. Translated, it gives CSVEAEVRNQETQYF.

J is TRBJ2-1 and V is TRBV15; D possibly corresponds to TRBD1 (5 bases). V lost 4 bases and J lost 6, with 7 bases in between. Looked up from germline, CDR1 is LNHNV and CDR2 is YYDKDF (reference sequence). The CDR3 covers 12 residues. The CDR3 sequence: CATSNQGNEQFF. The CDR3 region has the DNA TGTGCCACCAGCAACCAGGGCAATGAGCAGTTCTTC.

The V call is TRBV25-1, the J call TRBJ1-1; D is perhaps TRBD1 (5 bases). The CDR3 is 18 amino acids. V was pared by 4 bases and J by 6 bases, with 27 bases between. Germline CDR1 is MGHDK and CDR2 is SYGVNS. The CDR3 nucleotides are TGTGCCAGCAGTGGATTAGGGGACCAGGGAACAGCAACCGCTGAAGCTTTCTTT. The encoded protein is CASSGLGDQGTATAEAFF.

The CDR3 protein is CASSRAAGGSYEQYF. The CDR3 region has the DNA TGTGCCAGCAGCCGTGCAGCGGGAGGATCCTACGAGCAGTACTTC. The chain recombines TRBV6-5 with TRBJ2-5, with TRBD2 matching 9 bases. The J call may be incorrect, as the DNA end agrees better with TRBJ2-7. The length of the CDR3 is 15 residues. The V gene's germline CDR1 is MNHEY and CDR2 SVGAGI.

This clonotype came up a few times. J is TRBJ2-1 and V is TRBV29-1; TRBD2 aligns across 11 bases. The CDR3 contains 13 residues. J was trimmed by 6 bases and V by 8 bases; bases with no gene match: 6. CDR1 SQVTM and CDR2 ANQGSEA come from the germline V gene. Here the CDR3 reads CSSIAGGGNEQFF. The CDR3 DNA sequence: TGCAGCTCAATAGCGGGAGGGGGCAATGAGCAGTTCTTC.

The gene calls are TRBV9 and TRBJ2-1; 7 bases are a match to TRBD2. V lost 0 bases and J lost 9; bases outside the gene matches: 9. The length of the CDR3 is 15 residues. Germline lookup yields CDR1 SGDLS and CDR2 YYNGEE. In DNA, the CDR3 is TGTGCCAGCAGCGTAGCCGGGACTACCCTTAGTGAGCAGTTCTTC. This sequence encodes CASSVAGTTLSEQFF.

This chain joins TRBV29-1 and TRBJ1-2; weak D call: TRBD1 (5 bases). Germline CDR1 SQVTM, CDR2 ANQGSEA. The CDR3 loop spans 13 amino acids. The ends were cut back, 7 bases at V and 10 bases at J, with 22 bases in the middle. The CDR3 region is CSGSVGAGEDYTF. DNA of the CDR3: TGCAGCGGCTCGGTCGGGGCAGGCGAGGACTACACCTTC.